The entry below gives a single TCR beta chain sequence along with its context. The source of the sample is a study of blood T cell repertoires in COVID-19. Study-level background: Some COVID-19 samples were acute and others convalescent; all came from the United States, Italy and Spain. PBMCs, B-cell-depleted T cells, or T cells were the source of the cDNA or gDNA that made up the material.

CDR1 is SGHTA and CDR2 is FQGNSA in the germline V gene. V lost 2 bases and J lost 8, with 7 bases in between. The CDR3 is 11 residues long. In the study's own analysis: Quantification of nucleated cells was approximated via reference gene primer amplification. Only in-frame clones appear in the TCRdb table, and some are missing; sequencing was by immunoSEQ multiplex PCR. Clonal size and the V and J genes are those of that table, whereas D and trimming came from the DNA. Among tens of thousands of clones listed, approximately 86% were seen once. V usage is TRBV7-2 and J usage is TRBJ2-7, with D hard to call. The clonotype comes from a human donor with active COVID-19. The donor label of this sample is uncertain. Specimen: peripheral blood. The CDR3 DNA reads TGTGCCAGCAGCTTATTGGGCCAGCAGTACTTC. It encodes CASSLLGQQYF.